These 18 T cell receptor beta chains originate from one sample sequenced in a study of shared clonotypes between healthy human individuals. Produced via immunoSEQ multiplex PCR; TCRdb's table is partial and in-frame only. Of roughly 2,500,000 clones listed, roughly 93% are singletons. Sequenced sample: naive CD4+ T cells from PBMCs. The sample's subset: CD45RA+ positively selected. The receptors originated from a man younger than 35 in good health. Some clones in this sample may be carry-over from other donors' samples.

This clone was found once. The chain links TRBV7-2 to TRBJ2-7; 7 positions agree with TRBD2. J was trimmed by 2 bases and V by 1 base; bases with no gene match: 11. The germline V gene encodes CDR1 SGHTA and CDR2 FQGNSA. The CDR3 sequence is 17 residues long. Here the CDR3 DNA reads TGTGCCAGCAGCTTAGGACGTGCGGGACTAAGCCCCTACGAGCAGTACTTC. This encodes CASSLGRAGLSPYEQYF.

This clone came up once. The V and J genes are TRBV5-4 and TRBJ2-7; D possibly uses TRBD1 or TRBD2 (6 bases each). Trimming cost V 0 bases and J 7 bases, with 17 bases left between them. The CDR3 spans 15 residues. Germline V gene lookup returns CDR1 SGHNT and CDR2 YYREEE (reference sequence). CDR3 residues: CASSLAGASLSEQYF. CDR3 DNA: TGTGCCAGCAGCTTGGCGGGGGCCTCTCTCTCGGAGCAGTACTTC.

The chain uses TRBV6-6 and TRBJ2-7, with no clear D. The V and J ends lost 0 bases and 3 bases respectively, with 15 bases between them. The germline CDR1 and CDR2 sequences are MNHNY and SVGAGI (reference sequence). This CDR3 spans 16 amino acids. The CDR3 bases are TGTGCCAGCAGTTACTCGCACAGAGGAGTTCTCTACGAGCAGTACTTC. Translated: CASSYSHRGVLYEQYF.

A remark on this clone: The sample contains more than one DNA sequence encoding this CDR3. J is TRBJ1-2 and V is TRBV28; D ambiguous. Per the germline V gene, CDR1 is MDHEN and CDR2 is SYDVKM. The CDR3 has 12 amino acids. V shed 1 base and J shed 4 bases, with 4 bases lying between them. CDR3 in amino acids: CASSLYPYGYTF. The CDR3 DNA reads TGTGCCAGCAGTTTATATCCCTATGGCTACACCTTC.

This sequence joins TRBV5-1 and TRBJ2-1, with D unresolved. The V end lost 0 bases, the J end lost 8 bases, and 9 bases lay between the germline ends. Germline V gene data show CDR1 as SGHRS and CDR2 as YFSETQ. This CDR3 is 13 amino acids long. The DNA of the CDR3 is TGCGCCAGCAGCTTGGTGTCTATTGATGAGCAGTTCTTC. Protein product: CASSLVSIDEQFF.

The chain joins TRBV15 to TRBJ2-5; a possible D gene is TRBD1 (7 bases). V lost 3 bases, J lost 9 bases, and 20 bases lay in between. Germline V gives CDR1 LNHNV, CDR2 YYDKDF (reference sequence). CDR3 length: 15 amino acids. DNA of the CDR3: TGTGCCACCAGCAGCTCCGGGACAACCAGGGGGGCCCAGTACTTC. Translated, it gives CATSSSGTTRGAQYF.

This clone appeared a few times. Other DNA sequences within the sample encode an identical CDR3. The V call is TRBV4-1, the J call TRBJ1-1; no clear D. Looked up from germline, CDR1 is MGHRA and CDR2 is YSYEKL. The CDR3 contains 13 residues. Trimming stripped 1 base from V and 4 bases from J, with 7 bases between. In DNA form, the CDR3 reads TGCGCCAGCAGCCAAGTCTTGGGCACTGAAGCTTTCTTT. This encodes CASSQVLGTEAFF.

The rearrangement uses TRBV6-5 and TRBJ2-7; 13 bases line up with TRBD2. The germline V gene has CDR1 MNHEY and CDR2 SVGAGI. This CDR3 spans 15 amino acids. J was trimmed by 5 bases and V by 4 bases; bases with no gene match: 5. The CDR3 protein is CASSWTSGSANEQYF. The CDR3 DNA reads TGTGCCAGCAGTTGGACTAGCGGGAGCGCCAACGAGCAGTACTTC.

The V and J genes are TRBV7-2 and TRBJ2-3; TRBD2 matches 10 bases. Germline assignment: CDR1 SGHTA and CDR2 FQGNSA. Trimming cost V 2 bases and J 6 bases; bases outside gene matches: 8. This CDR3 has 16 residues. CDR3 loop: CASSLLAGVGIDTQYF. In nucleotides, the CDR3 is TGTGCCAGCAGCTTACTAGCGGGAGTAGGCATTGATACGCAGTATTTT.

Regarding this clone: The sample carries other DNA sequences with the same CDR3. The V call is TRBV28, the J call TRBJ2-1; unclear D gene. Deletions cut 2 bases from V and 4 bases from J, with 6 bases between. CDR1 and CDR2 (germline): MDHEN, SYDVKM. This CDR3 comprises 13 residues. The CDR3 DNA reads TGTGCCAGCAGTTTAGATGGTTACAATGAGCAGTTCTTC. It yields the protein CASSLDGYNEQFF.

The chain links TRBV7-2 to TRBJ2-7; possibly TRBD1 for D (6 bases). The CDR3 runs 16 residues. V lost 1 base and J lost 0, with 13 bases in between. Germline loops: CDR1 SGHTA, CDR2 FQGNSA. CDR3: CASSLVGGYLSYEQYF. The DNA of the CDR3 is TGTGCCAGCAGCTTAGTAGGGGGATACCTCTCCTACGAGCAGTACTTC.

This clone appeared a single time. V gene TRBV9 combines with J gene TRBJ2-1; 7 positions match TRBD1. The V gene end was trimmed by 4 bases and the J gene end by 4 bases; junction bases not matched to a gene: 8. CDR1 and CDR2 from the germline V gene are SGDLS and YYNGEE. The CDR3 is 15 residues long. The CDR3 sequence is CASSPGGQVYNEQFF. In nucleotides, the CDR3 is TGTGCCAGCAGCCCCGGTGGACAGGTGTACAATGAGCAGTTCTTC.

The chain recombines TRBV9 with TRBJ1-5; 8 bases map to TRBD1. This CDR3 is 14 amino acids long. With 0 bases clipped from V and 5 bases from J, the junction kept 1 base outside the gene matches. From germline, CDR1 is SGDLS and CDR2 YYNGEE. CDR3 in amino acids: CASSVEQGDQPQHF. CDR3 DNA sequence: TGTGCCAGCAGCGTAGAACAGGGGGATCAGCCCCAGCATTTT.

This chain connects TRBV5-1 to TRBJ1-4; D might be TRBD1 (6 bases). The CDR3 runs 14 residues. V lost 7 bases and J lost 7, with 17 bases in between. CDR1 is SGHRS and CDR2 is YFSETQ in the germline V gene. The CDR3 is CASGVGGVGEKLFF. The CDR3 DNA reads as TGCGCCAGCGGGGTGGGGGGCGTCGGTGAAAAACTGTTTTTT.

This chain links TRBV10-3 with TRBJ1-2, with D possibly matching TRBD1 (6 bases). The V and J ends lost 5 bases and 3 bases respectively, with 10 bases between them. Germline V CDR1 and CDR2: ENHRY, SYGVKD. The CDR3 extends over 13 amino acids. CDR3 protein: CAISLDSYYGYTF. The CDR3 DNA reads as TGTGCCATCAGTTTGGACAGTTACTATGGCTACACCTTC.

The V gene is TRBV14, the J gene TRBJ2-5; D not resolved. The CDR3 sequence is 16 residues long. Germline V CDR1 and CDR2: SGHDN, FVKESK. V gave up 1 base and J gave up 5 bases, with 17 bases separating them. The CDR3 sequence is CASSQVKGKRGETQYF. CDR3 sequence (DNA): TGTGCCAGCAGCCAAGTCAAGGGAAAGAGAGGCGAGACCCAGTACTTC. Combining the CDR3 with reference TRBV14 and TRBJ2-5 gives the whole variable domain EAGVTQFPSHSVIEKGQTVTLRCDPISGHDNLYWYRRVMGKEIKFLLHFVKESKQDESGMPNNRFLAERTGGTYSTLKVQPAELEDSGVYFCASSQVKGKRGETQYFGPGTRLLVL.

This clone was found once. The chain links TRBV2 to TRBJ2-5, with a tentative D call TRBD2 (5 bases). Between the trimmed V and J ends, which lost 6 bases and 1 base, there was a span of 12 bases. The CDR3 loop spans 14 amino acids. The germline V gene has CDR1 SNHLY and CDR2 FYNNEI. CDR3 in DNA: TGTGCCAGCAGAGGAGACGCGGGCCAAGAGACCCAGTACTTC. Translating gives CASRGDAGQETQYF.

The V gene is TRBV7-2, the J gene TRBJ2-3; D is undetermined. Germline CDR1 is SGHTA and CDR2 is FQGNSA. This CDR3 has 16 amino acids. Trimming took off 2 bases at V and 2 bases at J, with 14 bases between the two ends. CDR3 sequence: CASSLFGGPTTDTQYF. The DNA of the CDR3 is TGTGCCAGCAGCTTATTTGGCGGACCAACCACAGATACGCAGTATTTT.